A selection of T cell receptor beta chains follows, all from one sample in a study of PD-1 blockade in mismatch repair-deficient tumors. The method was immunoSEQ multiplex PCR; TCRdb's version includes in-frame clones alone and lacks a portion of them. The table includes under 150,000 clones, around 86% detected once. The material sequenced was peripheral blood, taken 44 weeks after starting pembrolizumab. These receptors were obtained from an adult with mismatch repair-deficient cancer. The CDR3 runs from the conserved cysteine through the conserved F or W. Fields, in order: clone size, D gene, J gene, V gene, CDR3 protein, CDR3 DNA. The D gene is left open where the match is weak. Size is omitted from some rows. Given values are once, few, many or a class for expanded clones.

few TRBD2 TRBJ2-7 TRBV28 CASSFFLAGVGSYEQYF TGTGCCAGCAGTTTTTTCCTAGCGGGAGTTGGGTCCTACGAGCAGTACTTC
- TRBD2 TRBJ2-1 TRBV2 CASSEYSGTSGYNEQFF TGTGCCAGCAGTGAATATTCCGGGACTAGCGGGTACAATGAGCAGTTCTTC
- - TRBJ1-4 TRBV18 CASSPGGTNEKLFF TGTGCCAGCTCACCTGGGGGAACTAATGAAAAACTGTTTTTT
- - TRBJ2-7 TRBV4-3 CASSQEIRDRIPYEQYF TGCGCCAGCAGCCAAGAAATACGAGACAGAATTCCCTACGAGCAGTACTTC
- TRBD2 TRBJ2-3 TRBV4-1 CASSQFGSGSLADTQYF TGCGCCAGCAGCCAATTTGGGAGCGGGAGTCTCGCAGATACGCAGTATTTT
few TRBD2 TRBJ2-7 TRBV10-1 CASRGLALDEQYF TGCGCCAGCAGGGGACTAGCGTTGGACGAGCAGTACTTC
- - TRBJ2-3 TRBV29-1 CSVVGVEDTQYF TGCAGCGTTGTTGGGGTAGAAGATACGCAGTATTTT
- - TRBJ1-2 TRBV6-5 CASSYRTAYGYTF TGTGCCAGCAGTTACCGGACGGCTTATGGCTACACCTTC
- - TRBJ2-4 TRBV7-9 CASSHGNRGGIAKNIQYF TGTGCCAGCAGCCACGGAAACAGGGGAGGGATAGCCAAAAACATTCAGTACTTC
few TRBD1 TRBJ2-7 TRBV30 CAWSEQGAYEQYF TGTGCCTGGAGTGAACAGGGGGCCTACGAGCAGTACTTC
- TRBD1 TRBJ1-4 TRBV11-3 CASSHRGTNEKLFF TGTGCCAGCAGCCACAGGGGAACTAATGAAAAACTGTTTTTT
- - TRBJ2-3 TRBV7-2 CASSLQDTQYF TGTGCCAGCAGCTTGCAAGATACGCAGTATTTT
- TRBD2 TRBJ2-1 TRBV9 CASSVRGGSSGSGYNEQFF TGTGCCAGCAGCGTAAGGGGGGGCTCTAGCGGGAGTGGTTACAATGAGCAGTTCTTC
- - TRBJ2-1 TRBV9 CASSGGREQFF TGTGCCAGCAGCGGGGGTCGTGAGCAGTTCTTC